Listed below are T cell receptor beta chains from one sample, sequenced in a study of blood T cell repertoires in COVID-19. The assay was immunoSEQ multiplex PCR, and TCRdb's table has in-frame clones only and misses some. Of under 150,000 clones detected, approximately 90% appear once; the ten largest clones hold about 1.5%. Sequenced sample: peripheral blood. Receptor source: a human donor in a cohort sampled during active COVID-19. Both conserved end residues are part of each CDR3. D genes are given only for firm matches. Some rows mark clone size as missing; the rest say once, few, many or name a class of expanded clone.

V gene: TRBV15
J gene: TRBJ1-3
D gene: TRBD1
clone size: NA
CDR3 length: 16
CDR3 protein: CATSRDRQGTGNTIYF
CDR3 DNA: TGTGCCACCAGCAGAGACCGACAGGGAACTGGAAACACCATATATTTT

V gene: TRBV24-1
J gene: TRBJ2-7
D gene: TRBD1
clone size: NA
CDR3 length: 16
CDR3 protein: CATSAPSGTGAYEQYF
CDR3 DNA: TGTGCCACCAGCGCCCCCTCCGGGACAGGGGCCTACGAGCAGTACTTC

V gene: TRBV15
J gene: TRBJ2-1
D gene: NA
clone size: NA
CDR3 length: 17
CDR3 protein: CATSRDGPILKDNEQFF
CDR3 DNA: TGTGCCACCAGCAGAGATGGGCCTATCCTTAAGGACAATGAGCAGTTCTTC

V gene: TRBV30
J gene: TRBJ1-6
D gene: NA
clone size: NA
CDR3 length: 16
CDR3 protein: CAWHPGESSYNSPLHF
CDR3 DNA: TGTGCCTGGCACCCGGGGGAGAGCTCCTATAATTCACCCCTCCACTTT

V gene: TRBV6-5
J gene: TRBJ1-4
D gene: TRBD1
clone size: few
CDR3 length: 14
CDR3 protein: CASRPGQGFEKLFF
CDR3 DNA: TGTGCCAGCAGACCGGGACAGGGGTTCGAAAAACTGTTTTTT

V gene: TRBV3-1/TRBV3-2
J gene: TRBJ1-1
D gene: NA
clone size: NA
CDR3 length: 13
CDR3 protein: CASSRAGPTEAFF
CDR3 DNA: TGTGCCAGCAGCCGGGCAGGGCCCACTGAAGCTTTCTTT

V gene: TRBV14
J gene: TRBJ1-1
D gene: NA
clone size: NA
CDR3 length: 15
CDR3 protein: CASSQEGQGLAEAFF
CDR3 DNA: TGTGCCAGCAGCCAAGAGGGCCAGGGCCTAGCTGAAGCTTTCTTT

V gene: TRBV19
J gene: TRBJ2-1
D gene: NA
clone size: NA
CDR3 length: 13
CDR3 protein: CASSNSTGRGQFF
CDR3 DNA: TGTGCCAGTAGCAACTCGACAGGGCGGGGGCAGTTCTTC

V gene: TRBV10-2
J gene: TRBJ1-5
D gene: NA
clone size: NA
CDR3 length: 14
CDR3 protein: CASSESNRVQPQHF
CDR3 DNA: TGCGCCAGCAGTGAGTCGAACAGGGTACAGCCCCAGCATTTT

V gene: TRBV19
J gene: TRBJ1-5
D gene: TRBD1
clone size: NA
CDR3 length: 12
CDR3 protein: CASSIGTGDQHF
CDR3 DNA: TGTGCCAGTAGTATCGGGACAGGGGACCAGCATTTT

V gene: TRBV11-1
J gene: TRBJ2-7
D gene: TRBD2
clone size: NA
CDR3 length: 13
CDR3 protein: CASSPGGTGEQYF
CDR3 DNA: TGTGCCAGCAGCCCCGGGGGGACGGGCGAGCAGTACTTC

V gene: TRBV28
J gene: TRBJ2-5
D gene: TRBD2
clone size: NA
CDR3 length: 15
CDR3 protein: CASSFRGLAGETQYF
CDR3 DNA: TGTGCCAGCAGTTTCCGGGGACTAGCGGGAGAGACCCAGTACTTC

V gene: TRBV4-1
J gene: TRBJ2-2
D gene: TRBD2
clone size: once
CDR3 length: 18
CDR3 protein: CASSHMVLAGGNTGELFF
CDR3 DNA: TGCGCCAGCAGCCATATGGTGCTAGCGGGGGGTAACACCGGGGAGCTGTTTTTT

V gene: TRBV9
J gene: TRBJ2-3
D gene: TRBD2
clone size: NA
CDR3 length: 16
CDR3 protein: CASSVAGSGNTDTQYF
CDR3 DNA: TGTGCCAGCAGCGTAGCTGGTAGCGGGAACACAGATACGCAGTATTTT

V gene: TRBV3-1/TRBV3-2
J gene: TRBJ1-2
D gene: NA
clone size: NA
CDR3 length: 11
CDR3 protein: CASSSNYGYTF
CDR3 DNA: TGTGCCAGCAGTAGCAACTATGGCTACACCTTC

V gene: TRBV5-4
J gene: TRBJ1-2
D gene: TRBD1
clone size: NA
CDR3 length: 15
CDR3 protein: CASSHRTGWNYGYTF
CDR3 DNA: TGTGCCAGCAGCCACCGGACAGGGTGGAACTATGGCTACACCTTC

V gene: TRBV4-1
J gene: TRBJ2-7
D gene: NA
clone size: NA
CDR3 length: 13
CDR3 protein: CASSQNLAYEQYF
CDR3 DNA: TGCGCCAGCAGCCAGAACCTAGCTTACGAGCAGTACTTC

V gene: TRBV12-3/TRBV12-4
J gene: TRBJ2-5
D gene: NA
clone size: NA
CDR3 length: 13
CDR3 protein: CASTRAQGETQYF
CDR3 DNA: TGTGCCAGCACCAGGGCCCAGGGGGAGACCCAGTACTTC

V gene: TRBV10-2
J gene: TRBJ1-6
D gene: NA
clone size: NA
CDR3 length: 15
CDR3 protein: CASNWGLPNNSPLHF
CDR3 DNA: TGCGCCAGCAACTGGGGGCTCCCCAATAATTCACCCCTCCACTTT

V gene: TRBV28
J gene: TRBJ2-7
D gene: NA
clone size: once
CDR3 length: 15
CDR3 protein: CASSTPGRTTYEQYF
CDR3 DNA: TGTGCCAGCAGTACTCCGGGACGGACTACCTACGAGCAGTACTTC

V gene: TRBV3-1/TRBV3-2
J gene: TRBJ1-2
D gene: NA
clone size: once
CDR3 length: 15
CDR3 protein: CASSQEVRGNYGYTF
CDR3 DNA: TGTGCCAGCAGCCAAGAAGTTAGGGGAAATTATGGCTACACCTTC

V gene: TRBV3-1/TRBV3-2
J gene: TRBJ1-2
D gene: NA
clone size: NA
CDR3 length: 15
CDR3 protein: CASSQDALQRDGYTF
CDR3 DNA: TGTGCCAGCAGCCAAGATGCGCTGCAGCGGGATGGCTACACCTTC

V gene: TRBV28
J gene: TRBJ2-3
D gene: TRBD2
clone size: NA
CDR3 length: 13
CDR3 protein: CASHGGGTDTQYF
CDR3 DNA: TGTGCCAGTCACGGGGGAGGGACAGATACGCAGTATTTT

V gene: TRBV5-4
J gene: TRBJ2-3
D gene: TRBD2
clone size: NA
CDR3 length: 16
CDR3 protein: CASSQWAGRGTDTQYF
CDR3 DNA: TGTGCCAGCAGCCAGTGGGCGGGGAGGGGCACAGATACGCAGTATTTT

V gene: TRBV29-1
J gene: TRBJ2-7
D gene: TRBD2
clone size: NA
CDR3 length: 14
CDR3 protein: CSVGPSKREGEQYF
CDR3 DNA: TGCAGCGTGGGCCCCTCAAAGCGGGAGGGGGAGCAGTACTTT

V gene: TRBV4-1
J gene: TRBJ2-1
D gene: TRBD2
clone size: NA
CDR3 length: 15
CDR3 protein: CASSQENTGTSSWFF
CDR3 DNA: TGCGCCAGCAGCCAAGAAAATACTGGGACTAGCTCTTGGTTCTTC

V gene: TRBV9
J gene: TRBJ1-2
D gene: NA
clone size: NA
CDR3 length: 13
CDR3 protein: CASSPYRGDGYTF
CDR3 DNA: TGTGCCAGCAGCCCTTACCGGGGGGATGGCTACACCTTC

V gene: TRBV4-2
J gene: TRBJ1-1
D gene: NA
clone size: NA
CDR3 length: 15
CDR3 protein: CASSQGEGANTEAFF
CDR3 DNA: TGTGCCAGCAGCCAAGGTGAAGGGGCAAACACTGAAGCTTTCTTT

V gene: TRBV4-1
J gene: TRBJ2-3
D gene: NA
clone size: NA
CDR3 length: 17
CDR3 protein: CASSQESGRVYTDTQYF
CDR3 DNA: TGCGCCAGCAGCCAAGAGTCAGGCAGGGTGTACACAGATACGCAGTATTTT

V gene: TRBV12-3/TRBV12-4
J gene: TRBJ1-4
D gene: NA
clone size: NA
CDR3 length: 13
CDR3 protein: CASSNRVNEKLFF
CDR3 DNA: TGTGCCAGCAGCAACAGGGTAAATGAAAAACTGTTTTTT

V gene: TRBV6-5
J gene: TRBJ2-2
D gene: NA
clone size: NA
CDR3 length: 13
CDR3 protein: CASFWGGGGELFF
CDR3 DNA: TGTGCCAGCTTTTGGGGGGGCGGCGGGGAGCTGTTTTTT

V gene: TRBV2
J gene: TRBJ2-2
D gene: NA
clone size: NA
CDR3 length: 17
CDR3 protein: CASNRDIFFANTGELFF
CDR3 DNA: TGTGCCAGTAATAGGGACATCTTCTTCGCGAACACCGGGGAGCTGTTTTTT

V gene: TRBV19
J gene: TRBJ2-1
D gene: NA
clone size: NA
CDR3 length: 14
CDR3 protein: CASSRGGIYNEQFF
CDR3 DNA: TGTGCCAGTAGTAGGGGCGGTATCTACAATGAGCAGTTCTTC

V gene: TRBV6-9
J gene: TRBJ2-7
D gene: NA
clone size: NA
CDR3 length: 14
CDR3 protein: CASSYGRVPGEQYF
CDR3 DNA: TGTGCCAGCAGTTATGGCCGGGTCCCTGGGGAGCAGTACTTC

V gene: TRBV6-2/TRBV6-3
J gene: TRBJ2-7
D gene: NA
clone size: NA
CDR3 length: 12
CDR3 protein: CASSSHRSEQYF
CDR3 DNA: TGTGCCAGCAGTAGCCACAGGAGTGAGCAGTACTTC

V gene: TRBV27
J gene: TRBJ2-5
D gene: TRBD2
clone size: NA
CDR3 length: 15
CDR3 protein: CASRRLAGGVETQYF
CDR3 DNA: TGTGCCAGCAGGAGACTAGCGGGGGGGGTAGAGACCCAGTACTTC

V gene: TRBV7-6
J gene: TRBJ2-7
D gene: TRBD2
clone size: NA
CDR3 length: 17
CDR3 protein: CASSLSTSGRKAYEQYF
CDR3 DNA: TGTGCCAGCAGCTTATCGACTAGCGGGAGAAAAGCCTACGAGCAGTACTTC

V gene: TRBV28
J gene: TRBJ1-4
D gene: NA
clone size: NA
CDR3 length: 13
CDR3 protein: CASSFQTNEKLFF
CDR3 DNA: TGTGCCAGCAGTTTTCAGACTAATGAAAAACTGTTTTTT

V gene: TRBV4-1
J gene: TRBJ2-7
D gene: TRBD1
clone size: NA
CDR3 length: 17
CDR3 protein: CASSQVAAGQGSYEQYF
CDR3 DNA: TGCGCCAGCAGCCAAGTTGCAGCCGGACAGGGTTCCTACGAGCAGTACTTC

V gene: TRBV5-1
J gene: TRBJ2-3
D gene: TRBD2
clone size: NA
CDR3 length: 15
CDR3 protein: CASSPGLAGTDTQYF
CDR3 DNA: TGCGCCAGCAGCCCTGGACTAGCGGGCACAGATACGCAGTATTTT

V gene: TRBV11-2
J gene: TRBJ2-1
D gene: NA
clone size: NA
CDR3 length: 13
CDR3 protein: CASSPRVGVWQFF
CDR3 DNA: TGTGCCAGCAGCCCACGAGTCGGGGTCTGGCAGTTCTTC

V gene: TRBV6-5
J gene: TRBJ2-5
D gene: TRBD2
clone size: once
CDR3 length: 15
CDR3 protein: CASSLGLAVQETQYF
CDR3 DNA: TGTGCCAGCAGTCTGGGACTAGCGGTACAAGAGACCCAGTACTTC

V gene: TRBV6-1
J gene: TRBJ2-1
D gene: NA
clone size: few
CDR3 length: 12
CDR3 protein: CASSEGSGEQFF
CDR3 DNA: TGTGCCAGCAGTGAAGGGTCGGGTGAGCAGTTCTTC

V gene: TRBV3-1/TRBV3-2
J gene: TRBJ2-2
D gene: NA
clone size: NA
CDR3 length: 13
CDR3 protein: CASSAGNTGELFF
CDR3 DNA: TGTGCCAGCAGCGCGGGGAACACCGGGGAGCTGTTTTTT

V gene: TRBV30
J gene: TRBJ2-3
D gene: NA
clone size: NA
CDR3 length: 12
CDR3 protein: CAWSAETDTQYF
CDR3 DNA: TGTGCCTGGAGTGCCGAGACAGATACGCAGTATTTT

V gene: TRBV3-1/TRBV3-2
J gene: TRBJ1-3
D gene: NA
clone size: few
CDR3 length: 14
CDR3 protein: CASSLGASGNTIYF
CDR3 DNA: TGTGCCAGCAGCCTGGGGGCTTCTGGAAACACCATATATTTT

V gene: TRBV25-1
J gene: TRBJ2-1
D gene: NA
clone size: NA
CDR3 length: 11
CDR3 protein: CASSDGTSQFF
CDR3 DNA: TGTGCCAGCAGTGATGGAACTAGTCAGTTCTTC

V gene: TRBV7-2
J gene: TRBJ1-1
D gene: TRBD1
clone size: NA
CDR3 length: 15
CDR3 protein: CASRYTGTGNTEAFF
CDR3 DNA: TGTGCCAGCAGATATACCGGGACAGGGAACACTGAAGCTTTCTTT

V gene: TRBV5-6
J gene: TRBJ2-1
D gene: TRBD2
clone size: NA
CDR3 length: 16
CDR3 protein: CASSPGLAGVWNEQFF
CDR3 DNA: TGTGCCAGCAGCCCGGGACTAGCGGGAGTTTGGAATGAGCAGTTCTTC

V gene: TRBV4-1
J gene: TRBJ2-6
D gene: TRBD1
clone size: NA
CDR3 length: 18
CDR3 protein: CASSHYDRDPSGANVLTF
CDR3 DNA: TGCGCCAGCAGCCACTACGACAGGGACCCCTCTGGGGCCAACGTCCTGACTTTC

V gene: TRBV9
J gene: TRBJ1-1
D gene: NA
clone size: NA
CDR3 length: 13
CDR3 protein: CASSWHENTEAFF
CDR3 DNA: TGTGCCAGCAGTTGGCATGAGAACACTGAAGCTTTCTTT

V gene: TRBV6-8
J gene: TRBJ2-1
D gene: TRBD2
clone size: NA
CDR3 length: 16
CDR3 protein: CASSYSIAGAPIEQFF
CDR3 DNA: TGTGCCAGCAGTTACTCGATAGCGGGGGCCCCCATCGAGCAGTTCTTC

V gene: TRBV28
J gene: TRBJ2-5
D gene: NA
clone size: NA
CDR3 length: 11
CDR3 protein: CASSLRETQYF
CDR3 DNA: TGTGCCAGCAGTTTACGGGAGACCCAGTACTTC

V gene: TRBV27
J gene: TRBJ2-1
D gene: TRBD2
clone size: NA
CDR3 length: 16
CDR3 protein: CASSLLGLAAHNEQFF
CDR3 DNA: TGTGCCAGCAGTTTATTAGGACTAGCGGCACACAATGAGCAGTTCTTC

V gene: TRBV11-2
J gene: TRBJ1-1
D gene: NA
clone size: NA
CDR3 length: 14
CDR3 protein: CASSLDLALTEAFF
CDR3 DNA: TGTGCCAGCAGCTTAGATCTTGCACTCACTGAAGCTTTCTTT